This TCR beta chain was sequenced for a study of OX40 agonist ivuxolimab in advanced cancers. Study-wide background: Aged about 20 to 80 with a mean of about 63 years, they were 75% to 85% male.

Study results and caveats: Compared with others, partial responders at 0.1-3.0 mg/kg displayed clonal expansion among the lowest.

Details on this clone: Its antigen is unidentified.

CDR1 is SEHNR, CDR2 FQNEAQ, per germline (reference sequence). CDR3 length: 11 amino acids. The germline V and J ends were trimmed by 8 bases and 14 bases, with 15 bases remaining between them. The table came from immunoSEQ multiplex PCR; TCRdb's copy has only in-frame clones and leaves some out. The sample has 40,000 to 55,000 clones; around four fifths are singletons. The V and J genes are TRBV7-9 and TRBJ1-4; a weak D match, TRBD1 (5 bases). The sequence was obtained from an adult with an advanced solid tumor such as melanoma, head and neck, liver or kidney cancer. Sequences were derived from CD4+ or CD8+ T cells sorted from blood, sampled in a trial of the OX40 agonist ivuxolimab. Written as DNA, the CDR3 is TGTGCCAGCCAGGGCGGGGTCGAGCTGTTTTTT. Translation: CASQGGVELFF.